This entry lists 17 T cell receptor beta chains sequenced from one sample in a study of shared clonotypes between healthy human individuals. The table came from immunoSEQ multiplex PCR; TCRdb's copy has only in-frame clones and leaves some out. This sample has about 820,000 clones, with almost 95% found just once. CD45RO-negative, CCR7-selected cells formed the naive CD8 fraction, which excluded terminally differentiated effector memory CD45RA+ cells. Material: naive CD8+ T cells sorted from blood. These receptors all come from a man aged 25-45 years in good health.

The J gene is TRBJ2-3, the V gene TRBV9, with D possibly matching TRBD1 (5 bases). The CDR3 spans 13 residues. Germline lookup yields CDR1 SGDLS and CDR2 YYNGEE. V lost 3 bases to trimming and J lost 2 bases, with 7 bases between them. The CDR3 DNA sequence: TGTGCCAGCAGCGGGGGCCTCACAGATACGCAGTATTTT. Its translation is CASSGGLTDTQYF.

The CDR3 sequence is CASSVEANPSYEQYF. The CDR3 region has the DNA TGTGCCAGCAGCGTAGAGGCGAATCCCTCCTACGAGCAGTACTTC. The chain links TRBV9 to TRBJ2-7, with unresolved D. This CDR3 has 15 amino acids. In germline, CDR1 is SGDLS, CDR2 YYNGEE. V was pared by 0 bases and J by 0 bases, with 10 bases between.

The chain employs TRBV9 and TRBJ2-2, with TRBD2 identical over 7 bases. V lost 4 bases, J lost 6 bases, and 3 bases stayed unmatched. CDR1 SGDLS and CDR2 YYNGEE come from the germline V gene. CDR3 length equals 13 residues. DNA for the CDR3: TGTGCCAGCAGCCCCGCGGGAGCCGGGGAGCTGTTTTTT. Its translation is CASSPAGAGELFF.

This chain joins TRBV14 and TRBJ2-1, with a weak D call TRBD2 (6 bases). The CDR3 is 17 residues long. The V and J ends lost 0 bases and 9 bases respectively, with 21 bases between them. Germline loops: CDR1 SGHDN, CDR2 FVKESK. CDR3 DNA sequence: TGTGCCAGCAGCCAAGATGTGGGACGGGGAGACGGGGGTGAGCAGTTCTTC. This gives the protein CASSQDVGRGDGGEQFF. The whole variable domain, remainder taken from reference TRBV14 and TRBJ2-1, is EAGVTQFPSHSVIEKGQTVTLRCDPISGHDNLYWYRRVMGKEIKFLLHFVKESKQDESGMPNNRFLAERTGGTYSTLKVQPAELEDSGVYFCASSQDVGRGDGGEQFFGPGTRLTVL.

This chain links TRBV2 with TRBJ2-1; TRBD1 or TRBD2 may be the D gene (5 bases each). The V gene's germline CDR1 is SNHLY and CDR2 FYNNEI. The V end was cut by 6 bases, the J end by 14 bases, with 14 bases between. The CDR3 is made up of 11 amino acids. CDR3 in amino acids: CASRTGTREFF. The CDR3 region has the DNA TGTGCCAGCAGGACCGGGACCAGGGAGTTCTTC. Drawing the rest from reference TRBV2 and TRBJ2-1, the complete variable domain is EPEVTQTPSHQVTQMGQEVILRCVPISNHLYFYWYRQILGQKVEFLVSFYNNEISEKSEIFDDQFSVERPDGSNFTLKIRSTKLEDSAMYFCASRTGTREFFGPGTRLTVL.

The chain is built from TRBV9 and TRBJ1-2; TRBD1 matches 9 bases. CDR3 length equals 15 residues. Germline CDR1 and CDR2: SGDLS and YYNGEE. The trim removed 0 bases at V and 7 bases at J, leaving 7 bases unmatched. This CDR3 is CASSVDRTGECGYTF. CDR3 sequence (DNA): TGTGCCAGCAGCGTAGACCGGACAGGGGAATGTGGCTACACCTTC.

The V gene is TRBV27, the J gene TRBJ1-5; no firm D call. V gave up 1 base and J gave up 6 bases, with 10 bases separating them. The CDR3 runs 14 residues. Germline CDR1 is MNHEY and CDR2 is SMNVEV (reference sequence). The CDR3 coding sequence is TGTGCCAGCAGTTTATTTCGGGGAGGTCAGCCCCAGCATTTT. As protein: CASSLFRGGQPQHF.

This chain joins TRBV29-1 and TRBJ2-7; perhaps TRBD2 as D (6 bases). Between the trimmed V and J ends, which lost 5 bases and 0 bases, there was a span of 14 bases. The CDR3 has 14 residues. Germline V gives CDR1 SQVTM, CDR2 ANQGSEA. Here the CDR3 DNA reads TGCAGCGTTTTAAGCGGGCGGAGCTCCTACGAGCAGTACTTC. Protein: CSVLSGRSSYEQYF.

The chain employs TRBV6-5 and TRBJ2-7; the D gene is possibly TRBD1 (5 bases). CDR3 length: 13 residues. CDR1 is MNHEY, CDR2 SVGAGI, per germline. The V end was cut by 6 bases, the J end by 7 bases, with 16 bases between. In DNA, the CDR3 is TGTGCCAGCAGCTACACGGCAGGGTTGGAGCAGTACTTC. Residues: CASSYTAGLEQYF.

This clone was recorded only once. V is TRBV29-1 and J is TRBJ2-3, with 7 bases that match TRBD1. This CDR3 has 14 residues. The V and J ends lost 7 bases and 0 bases, in that order; junction bases with no gene match: 7. Per the germline V gene, CDR1 is SQVTM and CDR2 is ANQGSEA. CDR3 DNA: TGCAGCGCTTCCGGGACAGTGAGCACAGATACGCAGTATTTT. Translation gives CSASGTVSTDTQYF.

In this sample, this clone turned up a few times. V and J are TRBV18 and TRBJ2-7; D is uncertain. The CDR3 loop spans 12 amino acids. Trimming took 4 bases from V and 0 from J, leaving 4 bases between them. CDR1 KGHSH and CDR2 LQKENI come from the germline V gene. The CDR3 coding sequence is TGTGCCAGCTCACACGCCTCCTACGAGCAGTACTTC. Encoded protein: CASSHASYEQYF.

This clone was counted only a few times. The rearrangement joins TRBV6-6 to TRBJ2-1, with D possibly TRBD1 on 5 matching bases. CDR1 and CDR2 from the germline V gene are MNHNY and SVGAGI (reference sequence). The CDR3 is 14 residues long. Trimming pared 2 bases from V and 8 bases from J, leaving 13 bases between. The CDR3 region is CASSYRQPYDEQFF. CDR3 DNA: TGTGCCAGCAGTTACAGACAGCCCTATGATGAGCAGTTCTTC.

The chain is built from TRBV9 and TRBJ2-1; the match to TRBD1 covers 9 bases. Germline V CDR1 and CDR2: SGDLS, YYNGEE. CDR3 length equals 15 residues. Losses at the gene ends were 3 bases for V and 1 base for J; bases not matched to a gene: 2. CDR3 DNA: TGTGCCAGCAGCGGAGGACAGGGGTCCTACAATGAGCAGTTCTTC. It translates to CASSGGQGSYNEQFF. The full variable domain, in which reference TRBV9 and TRBJ2-1 provide the parts outside the CDR3, is DSGVTQTPKHLITATGQRVTLRCSPRSGDLSVYWYQQSLDQGLQFLIQYYNGEERAKGNILERFSAQQFPDLHSELNLSSLELGDSALYFCASSGGQGSYNEQFFGPGTRLTVL.

V usage is TRBV19 and J usage is TRBJ2-1, with TRBD2 identical over 7 bases. CDR3 length: 15 residues. Germline CDR1 reads LNHDA; CDR2 reads SQIVND (reference sequence). J gave up 9 bases and V 4 bases, and 12 bases lay outside the gene matches. CDR3 sequence reads: CASSTLALVVGEQFF. In nucleotides, the CDR3 is TGTGCCAGTAGTACACTAGCGCTAGTAGTAGGTGAGCAGTTCTTC.

The rearrangement links TRBV14 to TRBJ2-5; D ambiguous. Germline values: CDR1 SGHDN, CDR2 FVKESK. The CDR3 spans 15 residues. V was clipped by 0 bases and J by 4 bases, with 12 bases between them. The CDR3 is CASSQDKDPRETQYF. The CDR3 nucleotides read TGTGCCAGCAGCCAAGACAAGGACCCCCGAGAGACCCAGTACTTC.

DNA for the CDR3: TGTGCCAGCAGTCTTTCACCGGGACTAGCGGGCGAGCAGTACTTC. Protein sequence: CASSLSPGLAGEQYF. The chain is built from TRBV27 and TRBJ2-7; 12 bases fit TRBD2. This CDR3 is 15 amino acids long. The trim removed 5 bases at V and 6 bases at J, leaving 8 bases unmatched. Germline V lookup: CDR1 MNHEY, CDR2 SMNVEV (reference sequence).

This sequence joins TRBV27 and TRBJ2-2, with D possibly being TRBD1 or TRBD2 (5 bases each). From germline, CDR1 is MNHEY and CDR2 SMNVEV (reference sequence). This CDR3 is 13 amino acids long. Trimming removed 3 bases from V and 7 bases from J, with 9 bases in between. This CDR3 is CASSFPGGGELFF. The DNA of the CDR3 is TGTGCCAGCAGTTTTCCTGGGGGCGGGGAGCTGTTTTTT.